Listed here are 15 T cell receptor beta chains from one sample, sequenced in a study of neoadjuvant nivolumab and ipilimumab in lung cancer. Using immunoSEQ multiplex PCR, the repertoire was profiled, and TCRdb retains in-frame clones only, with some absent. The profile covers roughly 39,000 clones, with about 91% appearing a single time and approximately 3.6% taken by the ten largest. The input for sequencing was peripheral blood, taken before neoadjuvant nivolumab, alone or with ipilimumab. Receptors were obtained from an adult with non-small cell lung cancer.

CDR3 amino acids: CASSLDQGEETQYF. The CDR3, as DNA: TGTGCCAGCAGCTTAGATCAGGGGGAAGAGACCCAGTACTTC. The genes are TRBV11-2 and TRBJ2-5; TRBD1 matches 7 bases. Germline CDR1 is SGHAT and CDR2 is FQNNGV. The junction had 1 base not matched to a gene; V was cut back by 0 bases and J by 3 bases. There are 14 residues in the CDR3.

The CDR3 loop reads CASSSQVIYGYTF. CDR3 nucleotides: TGTGCCAGCAGTTCACAGGTGATCTATGGCTACACCTTC. V and J are TRBV28 and TRBJ1-2, with D perhaps matching TRBD1 (5 bases). Germline V gene data show CDR1 as MDHEN and CDR2 as SYDVKM. The CDR3 is 13 residues long. V lost 4 bases and J 4 bases, leaving 10 bases between the germline ends.

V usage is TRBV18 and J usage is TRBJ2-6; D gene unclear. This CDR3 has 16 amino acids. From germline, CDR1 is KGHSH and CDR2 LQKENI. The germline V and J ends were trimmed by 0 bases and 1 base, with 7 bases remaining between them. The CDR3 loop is CASSPPVGSGANVLTF. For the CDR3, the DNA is TGTGCCAGCTCACCACCGGTCGGATCTGGGGCCAACGTCCTGACTTTC.

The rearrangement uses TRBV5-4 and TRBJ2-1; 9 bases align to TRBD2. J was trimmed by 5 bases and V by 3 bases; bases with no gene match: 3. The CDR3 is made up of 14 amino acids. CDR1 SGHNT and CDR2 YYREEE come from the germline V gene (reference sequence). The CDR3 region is CASSSAGGNNEQFF. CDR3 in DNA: TGTGCCAGCAGCTCAGCGGGAGGAAACAATGAGCAGTTCTTC.

CDR3 in amino acids: CASSKDSGAYNEQFF. The CDR3 nucleotides are TGTGCCAGCAGTAAAGATAGCGGGGCCTACAATGAGCAGTTCTTC. J is TRBJ2-1 and V is TRBV6-1, with 8 bases matching TRBD2. Germline CDR1 and CDR2: MNHNS and SASEGT. V dropped 5 bases and J dropped 2; count of bases not matched to a gene: 5. The CDR3 is made up of 15 amino acids.

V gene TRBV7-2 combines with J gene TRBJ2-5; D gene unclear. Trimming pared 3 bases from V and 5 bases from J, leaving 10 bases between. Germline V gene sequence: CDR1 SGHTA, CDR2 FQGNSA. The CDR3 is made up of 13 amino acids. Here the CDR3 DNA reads TGTGCCAGCAGCTTCTTGGTTAGCGAGACCCAGTACTTC. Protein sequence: CASSFLVSETQYF. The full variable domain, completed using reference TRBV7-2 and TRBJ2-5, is GAGVSQSPSNKVTEKGKDVELRCDPISGHTALYWYRQSLGQGLEFLIYFQGNSAPDKSGLPSDRFSAERTGGSVSTLTIQRTQQEDSAVYLCASSFLVSETQYFGPGTRLLVL.

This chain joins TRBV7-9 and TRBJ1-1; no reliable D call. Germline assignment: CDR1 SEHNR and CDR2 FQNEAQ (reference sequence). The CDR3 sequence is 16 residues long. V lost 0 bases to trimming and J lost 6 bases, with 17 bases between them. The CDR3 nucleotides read TGTGCCAGCAGCTTAGCGGAGGGCGGCCCCCTCGCTGAAGCTTTCTTT. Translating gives CASSLAEGGPLAEAFF.

CDR3 amino acids: CASSLEPSGRGEQYF. The CDR3 DNA is TGTGCCAGCAGCTTAGAGCCTAGCGGGAGGGGCGAGCAGTACTTC. This chain connects TRBV11-2 to TRBJ2-7; 12 bases are a match to TRBD2. Germline-derived CDR1 and CDR2 are SGHAT and FQNNGV. The CDR3 has 15 amino acids. V shed 0 bases and J 6 bases; nucleotides not matched to a gene: 3.

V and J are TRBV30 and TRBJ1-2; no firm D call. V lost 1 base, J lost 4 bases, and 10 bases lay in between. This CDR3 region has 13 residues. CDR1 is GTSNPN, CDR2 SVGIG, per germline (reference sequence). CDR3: CAWSAINVYGYTF. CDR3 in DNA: TGTGCCTGGAGTGCGATCAACGTCTATGGCTACACCTTC.

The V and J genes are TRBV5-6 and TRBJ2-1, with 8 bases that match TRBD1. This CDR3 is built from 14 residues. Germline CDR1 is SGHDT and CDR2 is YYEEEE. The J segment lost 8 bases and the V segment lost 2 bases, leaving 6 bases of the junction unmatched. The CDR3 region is CASSFTGGNDEQFF. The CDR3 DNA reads TGTGCCAGCAGCTTCACAGGGGGTAACGATGAGCAGTTCTTC.

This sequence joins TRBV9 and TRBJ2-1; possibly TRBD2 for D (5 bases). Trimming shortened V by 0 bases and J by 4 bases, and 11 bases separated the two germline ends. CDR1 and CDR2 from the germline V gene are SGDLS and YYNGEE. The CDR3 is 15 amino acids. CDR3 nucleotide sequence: TGTGCCAGCAGCGTAGAATCTGGGAGATACAATGAGCAGTTCTTC. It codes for CASSVESGRYNEQFF.

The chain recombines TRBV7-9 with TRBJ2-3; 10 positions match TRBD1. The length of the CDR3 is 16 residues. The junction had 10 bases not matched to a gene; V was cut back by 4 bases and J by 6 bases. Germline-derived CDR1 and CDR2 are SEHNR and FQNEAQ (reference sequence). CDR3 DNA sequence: TGTGCCAGCAGCTCAAAGCGTGGACAGGGGGAGGATACGCAGTATTTT. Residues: CASSSKRGQGEDTQYF.

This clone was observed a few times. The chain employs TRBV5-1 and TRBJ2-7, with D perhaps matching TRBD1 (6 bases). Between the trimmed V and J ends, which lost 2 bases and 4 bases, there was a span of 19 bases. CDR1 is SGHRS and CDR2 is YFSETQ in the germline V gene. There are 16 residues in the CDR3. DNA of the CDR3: TGCGCCAGCAGCTTAGAAGCGACAGGCGACTCGTACGAGCAGTACTTC. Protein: CASSLEATGDSYEQYF. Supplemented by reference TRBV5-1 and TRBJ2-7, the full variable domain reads KAGVTQTPRYLIKTRGQQVTLSCSPISGHRSVSWYQQTPGQGLQFLFEYFSETQRNKGNFPGRFSGRQFSNSRSEMNVSTLELGDSALYLCASSLEATGDSYEQYFGPGTRLTVT.

CDR3 in amino acids: CASSLIRDSVPGANVLTF. In DNA, the CDR3 is TGCGCCAGCAGCTTGATCCGGGACAGCGTACCTGGGGCCAACGTCCTGACTTTC. The chain links TRBV5-1 to TRBJ2-6, with 7 positions matching TRBD1. The CDR3 is 18 amino acids. CDR1 and CDR2 (germline): SGHRS, YFSETQ. V was pared by 1 base and J by 2 bases, with 9 bases of the junction left unmatched.

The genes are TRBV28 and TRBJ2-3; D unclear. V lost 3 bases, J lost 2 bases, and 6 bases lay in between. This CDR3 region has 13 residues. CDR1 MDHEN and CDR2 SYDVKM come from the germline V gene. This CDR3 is CASSFGPTDTQYF. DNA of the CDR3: TGTGCCAGCAGTTTCGGACCCACAGATACGCAGTATTTT.